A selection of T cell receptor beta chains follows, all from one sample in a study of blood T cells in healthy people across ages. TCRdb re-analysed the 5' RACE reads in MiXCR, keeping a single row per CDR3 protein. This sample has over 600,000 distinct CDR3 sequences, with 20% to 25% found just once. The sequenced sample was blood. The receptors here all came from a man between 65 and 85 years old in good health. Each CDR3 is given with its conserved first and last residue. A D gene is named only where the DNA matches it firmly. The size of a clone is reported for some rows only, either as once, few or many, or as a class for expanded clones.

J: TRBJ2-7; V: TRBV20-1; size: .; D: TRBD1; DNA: TGCAGTGTTAGCGGACAGGGGGGTATCTACGAGCAGTACTTC; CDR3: CSVSGQGGIYEQYF
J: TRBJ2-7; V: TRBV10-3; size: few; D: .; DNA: TGTGCCATCACCGGGAGCCTGAACTACGAGCAGTACTTC; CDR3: CAITGSLNYEQYF
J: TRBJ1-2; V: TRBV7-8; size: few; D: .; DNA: TGTGCCAGCAGCTTAGCTTCCCGCGGGACAACTAACTATGGCTACACCTTC; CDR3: CASSLASRGTTNYGYTF
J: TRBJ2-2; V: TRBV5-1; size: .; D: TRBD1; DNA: TGCGCCAGCAGCCTGACAGGGGCCCCCGGGGAGCTGTTTTTT; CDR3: CASSLTGAPGELFF
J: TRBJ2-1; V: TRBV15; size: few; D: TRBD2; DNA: TGTGCCACCAGCAGAGCACCTCCGGGACTAGCGGGCTACAATGAGCAGTTCTTC; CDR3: CATSRAPPGLAGYNEQFF
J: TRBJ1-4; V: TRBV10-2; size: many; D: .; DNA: TGCGCCAGCAGTGGTCGAACCGCAACTAATGAAAAACTGTTTTTT; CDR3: CASSGRTATNEKLFF
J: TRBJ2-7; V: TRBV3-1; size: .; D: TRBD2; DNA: TGTGCCAGCAGCCTTTGGACTAGCATCTACGAGCAGTACTTC; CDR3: CASSLWTSIYEQYF
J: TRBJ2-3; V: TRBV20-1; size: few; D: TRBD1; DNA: TGCAGTGCTATTGGACAGGAGACGCAGTATTTT; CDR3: CSAIGQETQYF
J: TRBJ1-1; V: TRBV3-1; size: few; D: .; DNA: TGTGCCAGCAGTGGTATAGGAGGCACTGAAGCTTTCTTT; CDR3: CASSGIGGTEAFF
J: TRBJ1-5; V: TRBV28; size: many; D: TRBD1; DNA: TGTGCCAGCACTTCAACAGGGGGCAGCAATCAGCCCCAGCATTTT; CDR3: CASTSTGGSNQPQHF
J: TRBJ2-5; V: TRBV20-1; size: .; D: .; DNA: TGCAGTGCTAGAGACGAGACCCAGTACTTC; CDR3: CSARDETQYF
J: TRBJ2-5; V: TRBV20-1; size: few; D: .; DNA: TGCAGTGCTAGGGCCCCCGGACGGGTCCAAGAGACCCAGTACTTC; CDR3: CSARAPGRVQETQYF